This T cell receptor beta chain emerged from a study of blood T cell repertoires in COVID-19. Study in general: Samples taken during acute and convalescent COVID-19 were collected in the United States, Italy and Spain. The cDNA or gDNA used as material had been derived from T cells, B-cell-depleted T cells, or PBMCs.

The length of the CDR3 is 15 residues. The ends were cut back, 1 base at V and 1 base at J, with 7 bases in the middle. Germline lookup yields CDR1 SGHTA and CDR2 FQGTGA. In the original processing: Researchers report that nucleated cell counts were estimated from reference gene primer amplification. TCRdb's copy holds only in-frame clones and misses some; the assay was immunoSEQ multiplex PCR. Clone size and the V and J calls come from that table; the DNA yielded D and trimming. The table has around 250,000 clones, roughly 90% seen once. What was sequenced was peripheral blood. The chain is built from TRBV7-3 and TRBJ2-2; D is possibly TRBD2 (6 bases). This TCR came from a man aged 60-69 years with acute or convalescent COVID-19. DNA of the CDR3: TGTGCCAGCAGCTTAATTAGCGGGAACACCGGGGAGCTGTTTTTT. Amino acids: CASSLISGNTGELFF. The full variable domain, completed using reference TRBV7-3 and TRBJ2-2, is GAGVSQTPSNKVTEKGKYVELRCDPISGHTALYWYRQSLGQGPEFLIYFQGTGAADDSGLPNDRFFAVRPEGSVSTLKIQRTERGDSAVYLCASSLISGNTGELFFGEGSRLTVL.